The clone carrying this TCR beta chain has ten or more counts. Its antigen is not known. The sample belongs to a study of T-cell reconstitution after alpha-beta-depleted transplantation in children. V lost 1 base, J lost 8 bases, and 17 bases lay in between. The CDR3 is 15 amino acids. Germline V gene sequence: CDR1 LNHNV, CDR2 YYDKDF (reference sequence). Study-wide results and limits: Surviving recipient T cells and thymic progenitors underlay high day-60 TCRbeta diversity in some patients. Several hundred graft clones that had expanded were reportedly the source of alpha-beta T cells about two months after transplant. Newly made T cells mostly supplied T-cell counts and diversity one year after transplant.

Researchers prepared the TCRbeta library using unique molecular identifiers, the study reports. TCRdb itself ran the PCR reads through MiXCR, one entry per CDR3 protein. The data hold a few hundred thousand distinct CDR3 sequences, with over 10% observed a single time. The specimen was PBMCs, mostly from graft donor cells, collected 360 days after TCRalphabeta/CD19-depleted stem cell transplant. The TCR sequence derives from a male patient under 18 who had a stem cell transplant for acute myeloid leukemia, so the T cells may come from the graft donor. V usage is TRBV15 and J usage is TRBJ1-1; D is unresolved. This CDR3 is CATSRVVYRRLEAFF. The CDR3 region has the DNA TGTGCCACCAGCAGAGTTGTGTACCGCCGTCTAGAAGCTTTCTTT.